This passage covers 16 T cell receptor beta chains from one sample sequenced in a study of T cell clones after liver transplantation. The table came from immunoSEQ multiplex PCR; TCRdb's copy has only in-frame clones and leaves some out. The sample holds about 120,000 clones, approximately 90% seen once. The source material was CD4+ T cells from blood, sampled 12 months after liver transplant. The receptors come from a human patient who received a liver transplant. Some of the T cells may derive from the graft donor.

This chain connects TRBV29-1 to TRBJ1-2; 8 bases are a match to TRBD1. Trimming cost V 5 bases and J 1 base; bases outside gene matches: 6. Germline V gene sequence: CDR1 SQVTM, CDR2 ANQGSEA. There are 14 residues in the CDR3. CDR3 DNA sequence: TGCAGCGTTAAAGGACAGGGCGGTAACTATGGCTACACCTTC. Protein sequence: CSVKGQGGNYGYTF.

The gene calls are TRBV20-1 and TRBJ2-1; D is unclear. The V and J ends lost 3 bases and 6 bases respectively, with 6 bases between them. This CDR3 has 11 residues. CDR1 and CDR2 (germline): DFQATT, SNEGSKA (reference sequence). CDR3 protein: CSASLLNEQFF. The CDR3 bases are TGCAGTGCTAGTCTCCTCAATGAGCAGTTCTTC.

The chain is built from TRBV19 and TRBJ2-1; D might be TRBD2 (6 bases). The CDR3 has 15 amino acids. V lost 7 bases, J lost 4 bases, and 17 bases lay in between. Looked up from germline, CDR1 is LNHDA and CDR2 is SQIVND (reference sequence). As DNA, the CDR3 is TGTGCCAGTAATTCGTGGGACTCCCTATACAATGAGCAGTTCTTC. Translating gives CASNSWDSLYNEQFF.

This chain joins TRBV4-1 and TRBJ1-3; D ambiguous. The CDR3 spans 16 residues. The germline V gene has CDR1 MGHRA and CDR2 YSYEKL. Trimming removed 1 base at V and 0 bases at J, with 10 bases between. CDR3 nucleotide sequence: TGCGCCAGCAGCCAAGTTGGCCTGAGCTCTGGAAACACCATATATTTT. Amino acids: CASSQVGLSSGNTIYF.

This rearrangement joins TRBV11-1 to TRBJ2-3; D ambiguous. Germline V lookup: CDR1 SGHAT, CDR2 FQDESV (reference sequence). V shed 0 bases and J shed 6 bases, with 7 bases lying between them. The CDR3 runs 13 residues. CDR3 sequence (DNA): TGTGCCAGCAGCTTAGCTTTCGAGGATACGCAGTATTTT. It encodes CASSLAFEDTQYF.

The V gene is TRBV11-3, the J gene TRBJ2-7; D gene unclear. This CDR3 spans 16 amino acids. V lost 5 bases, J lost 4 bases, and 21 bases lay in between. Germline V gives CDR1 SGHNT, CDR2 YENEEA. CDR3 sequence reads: CASSLSGASGAYEQYF. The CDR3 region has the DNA TGTGCCAGCAGCCTTTCCGGCGCAAGTGGTGCTTACGAGCAGTACTTC. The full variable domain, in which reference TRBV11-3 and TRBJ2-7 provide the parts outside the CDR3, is EAGVVQSPRYKIIEKKQPVAFWCNPISGHNTLYWYLQNLGQGPELLIRYENEEAVDDSQLPKDRFSAERLKGVDSTLKIQPAELGDSAVYLCASSLSGASGAYEQYFGPGTRLTVT.

CDR3 nucleotide sequence: TGTGCCAGTAGTTCCAGGGGACCCCGCTACGAGCAGTACTTC. This translates into CASSSRGPRYEQYF. V and J are TRBV19 and TRBJ2-7, with D maybe TRBD1 (6 bases). CDR3 length: 14 amino acids. The germline CDR1 and CDR2 sequences are LNHDA and SQIVND (reference sequence). V lost 5 bases and J lost 3, with 14 bases in between.

This CDR3 is CASRPQGRITNTEAFF. The CDR3 DNA sequence: TGTGCCAGCAGACCACAGGGCCGAATCACGAACACTGAAGCTTTCTTT. The gene calls are TRBV27 and TRBJ1-1; possible D gene TRBD1, 6 bases. Germline CDR1 reads MNHEY; CDR2 reads SMNVEV (reference sequence). V was clipped by 6 bases and J by 1 base, with 18 bases between them. The CDR3 spans 16 residues.

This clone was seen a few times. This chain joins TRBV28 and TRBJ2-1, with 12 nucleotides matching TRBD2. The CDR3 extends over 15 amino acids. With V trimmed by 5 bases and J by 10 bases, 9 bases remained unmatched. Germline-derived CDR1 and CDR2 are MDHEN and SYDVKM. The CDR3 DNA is TGTGCCAGCAGTCCTTCTAGCGGGAGGGCTCGAGAGCAGTTCTTC. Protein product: CASSPSSGRAREQFF. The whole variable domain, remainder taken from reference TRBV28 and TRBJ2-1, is DVKVTQSSRYLVKRTGEKVFLECVQDMDHENMFWYRQDPGLGLRLIYFSYDVKMKEKGDIPEGYSVSREKKERFSLILESASTNQTSMYLCASSPSSGRAREQFFGPGTRLTVL.

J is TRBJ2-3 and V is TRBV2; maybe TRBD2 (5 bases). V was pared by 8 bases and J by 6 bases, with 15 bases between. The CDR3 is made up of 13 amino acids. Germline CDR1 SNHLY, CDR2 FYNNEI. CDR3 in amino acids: CASRRSWRDTQYF. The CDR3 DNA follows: TGTGCCAGCCGAAGGTCGTGGAGGGATACGCAGTATTTT.

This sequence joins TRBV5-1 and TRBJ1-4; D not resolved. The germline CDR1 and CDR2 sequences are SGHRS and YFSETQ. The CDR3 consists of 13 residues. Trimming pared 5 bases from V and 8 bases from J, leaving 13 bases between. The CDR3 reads CASRNREDEKLFF. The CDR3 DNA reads TGCGCCAGCAGGAACCGGGAGGACGAAAAACTGTTTTTT.

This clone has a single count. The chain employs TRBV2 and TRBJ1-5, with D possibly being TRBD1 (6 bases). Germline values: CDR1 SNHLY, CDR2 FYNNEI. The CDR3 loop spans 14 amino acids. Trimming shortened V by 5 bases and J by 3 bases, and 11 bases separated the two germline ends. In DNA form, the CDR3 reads TGTGCCAGCAGTCCTGGACAGAACAATCAGCCCCAGCATTTT. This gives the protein CASSPGQNNQPQHF.

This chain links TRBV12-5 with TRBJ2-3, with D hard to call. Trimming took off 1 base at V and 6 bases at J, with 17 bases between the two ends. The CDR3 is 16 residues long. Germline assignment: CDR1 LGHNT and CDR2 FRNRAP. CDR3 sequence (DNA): TGTGCTAGTGGTTTGGGCTCGACGGCCAGGCGGGATACGCAGTATTTT. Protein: CASGLGSTARRDTQYF.

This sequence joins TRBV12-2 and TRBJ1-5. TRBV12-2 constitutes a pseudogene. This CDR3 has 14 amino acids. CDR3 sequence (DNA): TGTGCAAGTCGCTTATCGAGGGGCGGCCAGCCCCAGCATTTT. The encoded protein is CASRLSRGGQPQHF.

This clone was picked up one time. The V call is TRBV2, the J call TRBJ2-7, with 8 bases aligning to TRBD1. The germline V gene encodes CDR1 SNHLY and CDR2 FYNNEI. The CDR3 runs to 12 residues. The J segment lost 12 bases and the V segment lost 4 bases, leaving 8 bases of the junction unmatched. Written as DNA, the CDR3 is TGTGCCAGCAGTGCGGACAGGGTAGATGGGTACTTC. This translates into CASSADRVDGYF.

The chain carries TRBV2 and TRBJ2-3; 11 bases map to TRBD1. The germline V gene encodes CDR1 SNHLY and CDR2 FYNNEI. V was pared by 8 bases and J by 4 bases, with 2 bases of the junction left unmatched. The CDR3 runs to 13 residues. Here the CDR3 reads CASSGQGADTQYF. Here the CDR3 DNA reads TGTGCCAGCTCGGGACAGGGGGCAGATACGCAGTATTTT.